This passage covers 26 T cell receptor beta chains from one sample sequenced in a study of cytomegalovirus exposure and HLA in healthy donors. TCRdb keeps only in-frame clones here, not all; method: immunoSEQ multiplex PCR. The table shows 150,000 to 200,000 clones, with about 80% occurring only once. Sequencing was done on a sample of PBMCs. Receptors were obtained from a young man in good health and CMV-seropositive.

The chain recombines TRBV7-9 with TRBJ1-3; weak D call: TRBD1 (5 bases). Germline V gene lookup returns CDR1 SEHNR and CDR2 FQNEAQ (reference sequence). The CDR3 is 11 amino acids. The V end lost 5 bases, the J end lost 11 bases, and 10 bases lay between the germline ends. The CDR3 loop reads CASSPGLAIYF. Written as DNA, the CDR3 is TGTGCCAGCAGCCCGGGACTTGCCATATATTTT.

This chain connects TRBV2 to TRBJ1-1; 7 nucleotides match TRBD1. Germline V lookup: CDR1 SNHLY, CDR2 FYNNEI. Losses at the gene ends were 5 bases for V and 3 bases for J; bases not matched to a gene: 6. This CDR3 spans 14 amino acids. Here the CDR3 reads CASSTGVLDTEAFF. DNA for the CDR3: TGTGCCAGCAGTACAGGGGTTTTGGACACTGAAGCTTTCTTT.

This chain joins TRBV2 and TRBJ1-1; tentatively, D is TRBD1 (6 bases). The germline V gene has CDR1 SNHLY and CDR2 FYNNEI. This CDR3 has 13 amino acids. Trimming stripped 5 bases from V and 0 bases from J, with 7 bases between. DNA for the CDR3: TGTGCCAGCAGTTGGGGGCTGAACACTGAAGCTTTCTTT. Amino acids: CASSWGLNTEAFF.

This chain connects TRBV7-9 to TRBJ2-3, with no clear D. V was pared by 5 bases and J by 6 bases, with 18 bases between. The CDR3 runs to 15 residues. In germline, CDR1 is SEHNR, CDR2 FQNEAQ (reference sequence). Written as DNA, the CDR3 is TGTGCCAGCAGCAGCAGGATTCAACGCTCGGATACGCAGTATTTT. Translation gives CASSSRIQRSDTQYF.

The chain uses TRBV9 and TRBJ2-5, with D possibly TRBD1 on 5 matching bases. The length of the CDR3 is 15 residues. Germline V gene sequence: CDR1 SGDLS, CDR2 YYNGEE. Trimming removed 0 bases at V and 5 bases at J, with 14 bases between. This CDR3 reads CASSVVQGSTETQYF. CDR3 DNA sequence: TGTGCCAGCAGCGTAGTGCAGGGATCTACGGAGACCCAGTACTTC.

The chain combines TRBV5-1 with TRBJ2-7; 14 bases are a match to TRBD2. The CDR3 contains 15 residues. The junction had 4 bases not matched to a gene; V was cut back by 4 bases and J by 4 bases. The germline V gene encodes CDR1 SGHRS and CDR2 YFSETQ. The CDR3: CASSGRTSGGYEQYF. The DNA for the CDR3 is TGCGCCAGCAGCGGTCGGACTAGCGGGGGGTACGAGCAGTACTTC.

The chain is built from TRBV28 and TRBJ2-7; 9 nucleotides line up with TRBD2. Germline assignment: CDR1 MDHEN and CDR2 SYDVKM. Trimming cost V 6 bases and J 7 bases; bases outside gene matches: 13. There are 15 residues in the CDR3. The CDR3 loop reads CASSPVDSGSWEQYF. The CDR3 region has the DNA TGTGCCAGCAGCCCCGTTGATAGCGGGAGCTGGGAGCAGTACTTC.

The chain couples TRBV28 to TRBJ2-7, with a tentative D call TRBD2 (6 bases). Trimming removed 3 bases at V and 5 bases at J, with 14 bases between. The CDR3 is 14 amino acids. Germline V gene data show CDR1 as MDHEN and CDR2 as SYDVKM. In DNA form, the CDR3 reads TGTGCCAGCAGTTTTGTCGGGAGTTTCAACGAGCAGTACTTC. Protein product: CASSFVGSFNEQYF.

The V gene is TRBV7-9, the J gene TRBJ1-1, with no clear D. This CDR3 is built from 13 residues. Germline CDR1 SEHNR, CDR2 FQNEAQ (reference sequence). Trimming stripped 6 bases from V and 1 base from J, with 9 bases between. The CDR3 DNA reads as TGTGCCAGCAGTCAACAACGGAACACTGAAGCTTTCTTT. Translation: CASSQQRNTEAFF.

The rearrangement uses TRBV7-3 and TRBJ2-6; the D is unclear. The germline V gene encodes CDR1 SGHTA and CDR2 FQGTGA. Trimming stripped 4 bases from V and 0 bases from J, with 16 bases between. The CDR3 extends over 18 amino acids. The CDR3: CASSSFSARYSGANVLTF. CDR3 nucleotide sequence: TGTGCCAGCAGCTCCTTCTCTGCGCGATACTCTGGGGCCAACGTCCTGACTTTC.

The chain links TRBV7-3 to TRBJ1-1; D may be TRBD1 (5 bases). V was clipped by 4 bases and J by 4 bases, with 13 bases between them. The CDR3 is 14 amino acids. Germline values: CDR1 SGHTA, CDR2 FQGTGA. The CDR3 sequence: CASSSGHSGTEAFF. CDR3 in DNA: TGTGCCAGCAGCTCAGGACATTCGGGCACTGAAGCTTTCTTT.

With respect to this clone: In the same sample, other DNA sequences code for this CDR3. The chain combines TRBV27 with TRBJ2-1; 8 bases line up with TRBD2. The CDR3 loop spans 15 amino acids. Germline lookup yields CDR1 MNHEY and CDR2 SMNVEV (reference sequence). V shed 3 bases and J 0 bases; nucleotides not matched to a gene: 1. DNA for the CDR3: TGTGCCAGCAGTTTGAGCGGGAGCTCCTACAATGAGCAGTTCTTC. Translation gives CASSLSGSSYNEQFF.

V and J are TRBV7-2 and TRBJ2-2, with D unclear. Germline CDR1 and CDR2: SGHTA and FQGNSA. The CDR3 has 17 amino acids. Deletions cut 7 bases from V and 3 bases from J, with 21 bases between. CDR3 sequence: CASIKDPRTMDTGELFF. The CDR3 nucleotides read TGTGCCAGCATCAAAGATCCCCGCACTATGGACACCGGGGAGCTGTTTTTT.

The chain joins TRBV23-1 to TRBJ1-5, with D maybe TRBD1 (5 bases). TRBV23-1 is labeled an ORF, and its function is uncertain. The length of the CDR3 is 18 residues. V was cut by 0 bases and J by 2 bases, with 17 bases left in between. CDR3 amino acids: CASSQSPSVGGGNQPQHF. The CDR3 DNA reads as TGCGCCAGCAGTCAATCCCCCTCCGTCGGGGGGGGCAATCAGCCCCAGCATTTT.

V gene TRBV7-8 combines with J gene TRBJ2-1, with TRBD1 matching over 10 bases. Germline assignment: CDR1 SGHVS and CDR2 FQNEAQ. The junction had 7 bases not matched to a gene; V was cut back by 4 bases and J by 4 bases. The CDR3 is 16 amino acids. The CDR3 DNA is TGTGCCAGCAGCTCGCGACAGGGGGCGACGTACAATGAGCAGTTCTTC. This translates into CASSSRQGATYNEQFF.

This chain links TRBV20-1 with TRBJ1-2; TRBD1 might be the D (6 bases). This CDR3 comprises 11 residues. Trimming removed 2 bases at V and 7 bases at J, with 8 bases between. The V gene's germline CDR1 is DFQATT and CDR2 SNEGSKA (reference sequence). In DNA, the CDR3 is TGCAGTGCTAGAAACAGGGTTGGCTACACCTTC. Amino acid sequence: CSARNRVGYTF.

The chain employs TRBV10-3 and TRBJ1-2; 8 bases line up with TRBD1. J gave up 3 bases and V 6 bases, and 3 bases lay outside the gene matches. The V gene's germline CDR1 is ENHRY and CDR2 SYGVKD. The CDR3 sequence is 13 residues long. The CDR3 DNA reads as TGTGCCATCAGGGACAGGGAACACTATGGCTACACCTTC. It encodes CAIRDREHYGYTF.

The chain couples TRBV18 to TRBJ2-1; D is possibly TRBD2 (6 bases). The CDR3 covers 17 residues. Looked up from germline, CDR1 is KGHSH and CDR2 is LQKENI. Trimming stripped 6 bases from V and 0 bases from J, with 18 bases between. CDR3 bases: TGTGCCAGCTCGCAAAATAGCGGAGTAGGCTCCTACAATGAGCAGTTCTTC. Its translation: CASSQNSGVGSYNEQFF.

The chain combines TRBV29-1 with TRBJ2-1; TRBD2 aligns across 8 bases. The V and J ends lost 4 bases and 4 bases, in that order; junction bases with no gene match: 6. Germline CDR1 and CDR2: SQVTM and ANQGSEA. The CDR3 has 14 residues. CDR3 sequence: CSVALLADYNEQFF. The CDR3 DNA is TGCAGCGTTGCCCTACTAGCGGATTACAATGAGCAGTTCTTC.

This clone occurred a few times. The chain links TRBV14 to TRBJ1-2; 10 bases fit TRBD1. V was clipped by 1 base and J by 4 bases; unmatched bases: 0. Germline V lookup: CDR1 SGHDN, CDR2 FVKESK. The CDR3 is made up of 14 amino acids. CDR3 amino acids: CASSQGTGGYGYTF. The CDR3 DNA is TGTGCCAGCAGCCAAGGGACAGGGGGCTATGGCTACACCTTC.

The rearrangement joins TRBV9 to TRBJ2-1; 14 nucleotides agree with TRBD2. The CDR3 has 16 amino acids. Trimming removed 2 bases from V and 9 bases from J; junction bases left unmatched: 7. CDR1 is SGDLS, CDR2 YYNGEE, per germline. The CDR3 DNA reads TGTGCCAGCAGCGTCAGGACTAGCGGGAGGAGACTTGAGCAGTTCTTC. As protein: CASSVRTSGRRLEQFF.

This clone was picked up a small number of times. This chain uses TRBV10-3 with TRBJ2-7, with D possibly TRBD2 on 6 matching bases. This CDR3 has 16 amino acids. Deletions cut 3 bases from V and 0 bases from J, with 15 bases between. The V gene's germline CDR1 is ENHRY and CDR2 SYGVKD. The CDR3 DNA reads TGTGCCATCAGTGATTCCGGGACGGGAGACTCCTACGAGCAGTACTTC. As protein: CAISDSGTGDSYEQYF.

The rearrangement joins TRBV7-9 to TRBJ1-2; TRBD1 is a possible D gene (6 bases). Germline CDR1 SEHNR, CDR2 FQNEAQ (reference sequence). CDR3 length: 19 amino acids. The V gene lost 1 base and the J gene lost 4 bases, with 25 bases spanning the gap. The CDR3 loop is CASSLEGVIGGQSGYGYTF. In DNA form, the CDR3 reads TGTGCCAGCAGCTTAGAGGGGGTGATTGGCGGTCAAAGCGGCTATGGCTACACCTTC. The variable domain in full, completed from reference TRBV7-9 and TRBJ1-2, reads DTGVSQNPRHKITKRGQNVTFRCDPISEHNRLYWYRQTLGQGPEFLTYFQNEAQLEKSRLLSDRFSAERPKGSFSTLEIQRTEQGDSAMYLCASSLEGVIGGQSGYGYTFGSGTRLTVV.

This chain links TRBV2 with TRBJ2-6; D gene uncertain. The germline V gene has CDR1 SNHLY and CDR2 FYNNEI. With 0 bases removed from V and 4 bases from J, the gap between germline ends came to 4 bases. This CDR3 spans 14 amino acids. Here the CDR3 reads CASSEARGANVLTF. The CDR3 nucleotides read TGTGCCAGCAGTGAAGCGCGGGGGGCCAACGTCCTGACTTTC.

The gene calls are TRBV10-2 and TRBJ2-3; TRBD2 aligns across 9 bases. V lost 6 bases, J lost 9 bases, and 10 bases stayed unmatched. This CDR3 has 14 amino acids. Germline loops: CDR1 WSHSY, CDR2 SAAADI. CDR3 protein: CASRGLAGPSTQYF. The DNA of the CDR3 is TGCGCCAGCAGGGGCCTAGCGGGACCTTCAACGCAGTATTTT.

CDR3: CASSAAASGAYEQYF. CDR3 nucleotide sequence: TGTGCCAGCAGCGCAGCGGCTAGCGGGGCCTACGAGCAGTACTTC. V and J are TRBV9 and TRBJ2-7; 9 bases are a match to TRBD2. V was pared by 3 bases and J by 2 bases, with 6 bases of the junction left unmatched. Germline V gene lookup returns CDR1 SGDLS and CDR2 YYNGEE. This CDR3 comprises 15 residues.